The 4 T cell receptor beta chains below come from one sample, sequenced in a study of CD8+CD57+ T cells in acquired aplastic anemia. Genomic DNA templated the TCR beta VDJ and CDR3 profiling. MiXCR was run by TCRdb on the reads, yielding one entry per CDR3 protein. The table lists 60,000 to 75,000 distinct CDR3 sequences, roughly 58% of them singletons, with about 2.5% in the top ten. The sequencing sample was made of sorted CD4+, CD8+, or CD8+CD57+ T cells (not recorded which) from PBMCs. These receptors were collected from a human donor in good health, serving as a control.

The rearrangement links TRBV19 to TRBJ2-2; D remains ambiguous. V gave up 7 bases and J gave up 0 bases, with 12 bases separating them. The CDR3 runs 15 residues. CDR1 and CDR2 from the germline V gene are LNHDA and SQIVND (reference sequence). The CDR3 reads CASIMTYANTGELFF. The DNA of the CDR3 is TGTGCCAGTATCATGACTTACGCGAACACCGGGGAGCTGTTTTTT. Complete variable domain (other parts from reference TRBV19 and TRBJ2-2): DGGITQSPKYLFRKEGQNVTLSCEQNLNHDAMYWYRQDPGQGLRLIYYSQIVNDFQKGDIAEGYSVSREKKESFPLTVTSAQKNPTAFYLCASIMTYANTGELFFGEGSRLTVL.

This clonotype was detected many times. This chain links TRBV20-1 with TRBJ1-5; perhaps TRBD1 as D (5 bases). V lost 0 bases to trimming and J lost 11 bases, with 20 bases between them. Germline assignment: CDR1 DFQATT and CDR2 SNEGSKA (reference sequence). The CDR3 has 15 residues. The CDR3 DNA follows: TGCAGTGCTAGAGATCAGGGTGGGGGGGTGAAGGCCCAGCATTTT. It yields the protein CSARDQGGGVKAQHF.

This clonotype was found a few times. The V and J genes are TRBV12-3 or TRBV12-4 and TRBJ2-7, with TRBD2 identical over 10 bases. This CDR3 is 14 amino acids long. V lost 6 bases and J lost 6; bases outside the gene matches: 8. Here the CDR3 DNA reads TGTGCCAGCAGCCACTCTAGCGGGAGATCCGAGCAGTACTTC. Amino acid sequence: CASSHSSGRSEQYF.

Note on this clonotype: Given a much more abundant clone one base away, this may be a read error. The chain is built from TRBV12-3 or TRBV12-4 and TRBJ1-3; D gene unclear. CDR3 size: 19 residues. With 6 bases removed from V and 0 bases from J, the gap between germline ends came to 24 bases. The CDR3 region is CASRTERGTYRSSGNTIYF. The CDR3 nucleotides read TGTGCCAGCAGGACCGAACGGGGAACGTACAGAAGCTCTGGAAACACCATATATTTT.